The 21 T cell receptor beta chains in this list originate from one sample, sequenced in a study of T cell changes during pregnancy in multiple sclerosis. Clones were read by immunoSEQ multiplex PCR, and TCRdb kept only the in-frame ones, dropping some. The profile shows roughly 93,000 clones, approximately 90% of them singletons. Source: peripheral blood, taken before pregnancy. The receptors derive from a female donor with multiple sclerosis, enrolled in a pregnancy study.

The V and J genes are TRBV18 and TRBJ1-4; D is perhaps TRBD1 (6 bases). The germline V gene has CDR1 KGHSH and CDR2 LQKENI. CDR3 length: 15 amino acids. The V end lost 3 bases, the J end lost 11 bases, and 19 bases lay between the germline ends. The DNA for the CDR3 is TGTGCCAGCTCACCGCCGAGCGGGGGCGTAGGGAAACTGTTTTTT. Its protein is CASSPPSGGVGKLFF.

The V and J genes are TRBV6-5 and TRBJ1-3; 8 nucleotides line up with TRBD1. The CDR3 consists of 16 residues. The V gene end was trimmed by 0 bases and the J gene end by 7 bases; junction bases not matched to a gene: 8. From germline, CDR1 is MNHEY and CDR2 SVGAGI. The CDR3 region is CASSYSYEYRGNTIYF. The CDR3 nucleotides read TGTGCCAGCAGTTACTCGTATGAATACAGGGGGAACACCATATATTTT.

Only one count was recorded for this clone. The chain carries TRBV4-2 and TRBJ1-4; D is perhaps TRBD1 (5 bases). CDR1 is LGHNA and CDR2 is YNFKEQ in the germline V gene. CDR3 size: 15 residues. V was cut by 0 bases and J by 8 bases, with 13 bases left in between. The DNA for the CDR3 is TGTGCCAGCAGCCAAGATGAAGGGGCCCTAGAAAAACTGTTTTTT. Protein sequence: CASSQDEGALEKLFF.

J is TRBJ2-3 and V is TRBV9; D not resolved. Trimming pared 0 bases from V and 0 bases from J, leaving 8 bases between. The germline V gene has CDR1 SGDLS and CDR2 YYNGEE. The CDR3 has 15 amino acids. CDR3 in DNA: TGTGCCAGCAGCGTAGCGTTTTATAGCACAGATACGCAGTATTTT. This codes for CASSVAFYSTDTQYF. The full variable domain, completed using reference TRBV9 and TRBJ2-3, is DSGVTQTPKHLITATGQRVTLRCSPRSGDLSVYWYQQSLDQGLQFLIQYYNGEERAKGNILERFSAQQFPDLHSELNLSSLELGDSALYFCASSVAFYSTDTQYFGPGTRLTVL.

The V call is TRBV13, the J call TRBJ1-6; 9 nucleotides line up with TRBD1. V trimming: 5 bases; J trimming: 10 bases; junction bases outside the gene matches: 6. Germline values: CDR1 PRHDT, CDR2 FYEKMQ (reference sequence). The CDR3 runs to 14 residues. The CDR3 loop is CASSLDRGGSPLHF. CDR3 coding DNA: TGTGCCAGCAGCCTGGACAGGGGTGGCTCACCCCTCCACTTT.

The chain joins TRBV11-2 to TRBJ1-1, with D perhaps matching TRBD1 (5 bases). Trimming cost V 6 bases and J 5 bases, with 22 bases left between them. The CDR3 consists of 16 residues. Germline V gene data show CDR1 as SGHAT and CDR2 as FQNNGV. CDR3 DNA sequence: TGTGCCAGCAGGGGATGGGGGGAGGTTCAAATTACTGAAGCTTTCTTT. Its translation: CASRGWGEVQITEAFF.

The chain combines TRBV10-3 with TRBJ2-7; the D is unclear. This CDR3 is built from 14 residues. Trimming removed 4 bases at V and 0 bases at J, with 10 bases between. The germline gives CDR1 ENHRY, CDR2 SYGVKD. In DNA, the CDR3 is TGTGCCATCAGTGGGAACAGCTTCTCCTACGAGCAGTACTTC. It specifies CAISGNSFSYEQYF.

The rearrangement links TRBV18 to TRBJ2-7, with D perhaps matching TRBD2 (6 bases). This CDR3 is 14 amino acids long. Germline CDR1 reads KGHSH; CDR2 reads LQKENI. V was pared by 3 bases and J by 0 bases, with 9 bases between. This CDR3 is CASSPRGDSYEQYF. For the CDR3, the DNA is TGTGCCAGCTCACCTCGCGGGGACTCCTACGAGCAGTACTTC.

The V call is TRBV28, the J call TRBJ2-7; D not certain. This CDR3 region has 15 residues. The V gene's germline CDR1 is MDHEN and CDR2 SYDVKM. V lost 2 bases, J lost 4 bases, and 15 bases lay in between. This CDR3 reads CASSLSLAKTYEQYF. Here the CDR3 DNA reads TGTGCCAGCAGTTTAAGTTTAGCAAAGACGTACGAGCAGTACTTC. Combining the CDR3 with reference TRBV28 and TRBJ2-7 gives the whole variable domain DVKVTQSSRYLVKRTGEKVFLECVQDMDHENMFWYRQDPGLGLRLIYFSYDVKMKEKGDIPEGYSVSREKKERFSLILESASTNQTSMYLCASSLSLAKTYEQYFGPGTRLTVT.

This clone was recorded once. V usage is TRBV7-3 and J usage is TRBJ2-1, with TRBD2 matching over 8 bases. V lost 1 base and J lost 5; bases outside the gene matches: 4. This CDR3 is 15 amino acids long. Germline V gene sequence: CDR1 SGHTA, CDR2 FQGTGA. This CDR3 reads CASSLIAGRNNEQFF. The DNA for the CDR3 is TGTGCCAGCAGCTTAATAGCGGGAAGGAACAATGAGCAGTTCTTC.

The chain employs TRBV19 and TRBJ2-3, with 14 bases fitting TRBD2. The V and J ends lost 5 bases and 6 bases, in that order; junction bases with no gene match: 7. The CDR3 extends over 16 amino acids. Germline CDR1 reads LNHDA; CDR2 reads SQIVND (reference sequence). This CDR3 is CASSARTSGGSDTQYF. The CDR3 DNA reads TGTGCCAGTAGTGCAAGGACTAGCGGGGGGTCGGATACGCAGTATTTT.

The chain employs TRBV19 and TRBJ1-3; D gene uncertain. CDR3 size: 14 residues. Germline loops: CDR1 LNHDA, CDR2 SQIVND (reference sequence). The V and J ends lost 6 bases and 2 bases respectively, with 11 bases between them. For the CDR3, the DNA is TGTGCCAGTAGAATGCCAGAAGCTGGAAACACCATATATTTT. Encoded protein: CASRMPEAGNTIYF.

J is TRBJ1-6 and V is TRBV7-9; TRBD1 might be the D (6 bases). Germline V gene data show CDR1 as SEHNR and CDR2 as FQNEAQ (reference sequence). The ends were cut back, 1 base at V and 8 bases at J, with 9 bases in the middle. This CDR3 spans 14 amino acids. The CDR3 DNA reads as TGTGCCAGCAGCTTAGGGGCAGGGGATTCACCCCTCCACTTT. It specifies CASSLGAGDSPLHF.

V usage is TRBV9 and J usage is TRBJ1-1, with 10 bases matching TRBD1. This CDR3 has 15 amino acids. The J segment lost 2 bases and the V segment lost 2 bases, leaving 3 bases of the junction unmatched. The germline CDR1 and CDR2 sequences are SGDLS and YYNGEE. The CDR3 nucleotides are TGTGCCAGCAGCGTGACAGGGGGCTTTAACACTGAAGCTTTCTTT. This encodes CASSVTGGFNTEAFF.

This clone was picked up one time. The J gene is TRBJ2-7, the V gene TRBV7-9, with 10 bases identical to TRBD1. The V and J ends lost 7 bases and 2 bases, in that order; junction bases with no gene match: 11. Germline lookup yields CDR1 SEHNR and CDR2 FQNEAQ (reference sequence). The CDR3 consists of 16 residues. The CDR3 sequence is CASTPRRDRGPYEQYF. CDR3 bases: TGTGCCAGCACCCCTCGCCGGGACAGGGGTCCCTACGAGCAGTACTTC.

The chain recombines TRBV18 with TRBJ2-7; D is perhaps TRBD1 (6 bases). The length of the CDR3 is 14 residues. The V gene's germline CDR1 is KGHSH and CDR2 LQKENI. With 2 bases removed from V and 2 bases from J, the gap between germline ends came to 10 bases. Here the CDR3 DNA reads TGTGCCAGCTCACCAGGGGGCAGAACCTACGAGCAGTACTTC. Protein sequence: CASSPGGRTYEQYF.

The chain has TRBV2 and TRBJ2-3; TRBD1 is a possible D gene (5 bases). CDR3 length equals 14 residues. V was clipped by 6 bases and J by 5 bases, with 15 bases between them. Germline CDR1 SNHLY, CDR2 FYNNEI. CDR3 amino acids: CASSQDQGIDTQYF. The CDR3 DNA follows: TGTGCCAGCAGCCAAGACCAGGGTATAGATACGCAGTATTTT.

The rearrangement uses TRBV7-8 and TRBJ2-7, with TRBD2 identical over 12 bases. Germline V lookup: CDR1 SGHVS, CDR2 FQNEAQ. The J segment lost 4 bases and the V segment lost 5 bases, leaving 6 bases of the junction unmatched. The CDR3 consists of 15 residues. The CDR3 sequence is CASSVTSGSPYEQYF. The DNA for the CDR3 is TGTGCCAGCAGCGTGACTAGCGGGAGTCCTTACGAGCAGTACTTC. Variable domain in full (rest from reference TRBV7-8 and TRBJ2-7): GAGVSQSPRYKVAKRGQDVALRCDPISGHVSLFWYQQALGQGPEFLTYFQNEAQLDKSGLPSDRFFAERPEGSVSTLKIQRTQQEDSAVYLCASSVTSGSPYEQYFGPGTRLTVT.

The J gene is TRBJ1-2, the V gene TRBV9, with TRBD1 as a possible D gene (6 bases). Germline values: CDR1 SGDLS, CDR2 YYNGEE. Trimming took off 5 bases at V and 6 bases at J, with 14 bases between the two ends. CDR3 length: 13 residues. DNA for the CDR3: TGTGCCAGCAGTGGATATCGACAGGATGGCTACACCTTC. It yields the protein CASSGYRQDGYTF.

This chain links TRBV30 with TRBJ1-5; D is unclear. V gave up 2 bases and J gave up 5 bases, with 7 bases separating them. The CDR3 extends over 12 amino acids. The V gene's germline CDR1 is GTSNPN and CDR2 SVGIG (reference sequence). As DNA, the CDR3 is TGTGCCTGGAGTCCTTCAGATCAGCCCCAGCATTTT. Translated, it gives CAWSPSDQPQHF.

The chain is built from TRBV5-1 and TRBJ1-3, with D perhaps TRBD1 (5 bases). The CDR3 is 14 amino acids. Deletions cut 4 bases from V and 3 bases from J, with 11 bases between. Per germline, CDR1 SGHRS and CDR2 YFSETQ. This CDR3 reads CASSTSRDGNTIYF. CDR3 DNA sequence: TGCGCCAGCAGCACGTCCAGGGATGGAAACACCATATATTTT. The whole variable domain, filled in from reference TRBV5-1 and TRBJ1-3, reads KAGVTQTPRYLIKTRGQQVTLSCSPISGHRSVSWYQQTPGQGLQFLFEYFSETQRNKGNFPGRFSGRQFSNSRSEMNVSTLELGDSALYLCASSTSRDGNTIYFGEGSWLTVV.